This T cell receptor beta chain came from a study of identifying expanded T cells in peripheral blood. Broader study findings: Differentially abundant clones: approximately 1.3 between replicates, 15 to 17 at two to three weeks, 19 to 20 at four.

Germline loops: CDR1 SGHDT, CDR2 YYEEEE. Trimming removed 1 base at V and 3 bases at J, with 10 bases between. The length of the CDR3 is 14 residues. For this clone: The antigen is unknown.

Sequencing was performed with immunoSEQ multiplex PCR; in TCRdb, only in-frame clones are kept and a portion is missing. The table shows fewer than 60,000 clones, with roughly 82% occurring only once. The chain uses TRBV5-6 and TRBJ1-1; D not resolved. The clonotype was recovered from a person aged 18-69 years in good health. The sample taken for sequencing was blood. This chain's CDR3 is CASSLLRADTEAFF. DNA for the CDR3: TGTGCCAGCAGCTTGCTTCGTGCGGACACTGAAGCTTTCTTT. Complete variable domain (other parts from reference TRBV5-6 and TRBJ1-1): DAGVTQSPTHLIKTRGQQVTLRCSPKSGHDTVSWYQQALGQGPQFIFQYYEEEERQRGNFPDRFSGHQFPNYSSELNVNALLLGDSALYLCASSLLRADTEAFFGQGTRLTVV.